The clone carrying this T cell receptor beta chain was picked up one time. The target antigen is unknown. The CDR3 has 16 residues. Losses at the gene ends were 4 bases for V and 0 bases for J; bases not matched to a gene: 6. In germline, CDR1 is MDHEN, CDR2 SYDVKM. This record belongs to a study of T cell responses to AZD1222 COVID-19 vaccine. Findings of the study overall: White British donors predominated, females outnumbered males, and clonal diversity was possibly underestimated. Elevations in Spike-specific TCR breadth and depth followed administration of two AZD1222 doses.

The assay was immunoSEQ multiplex PCR, and TCRdb's table has in-frame clones only and misses some. The data show some 140,000 clones, around four fifths seen once. The chain recombines TRBV28 with TRBJ1-5; 7 positions match TRBD1. The receptor's source is an adult in good health. Material: peripheral blood, obtained on day 0 of AZD1222 vaccination. For the CDR3, the DNA is TGTGCCAGCAGTTGGTACAGGGGATTTAGCAATCAGCCCCAGCATTTT. It yields the protein CASSWYRGFSNQPQHF.